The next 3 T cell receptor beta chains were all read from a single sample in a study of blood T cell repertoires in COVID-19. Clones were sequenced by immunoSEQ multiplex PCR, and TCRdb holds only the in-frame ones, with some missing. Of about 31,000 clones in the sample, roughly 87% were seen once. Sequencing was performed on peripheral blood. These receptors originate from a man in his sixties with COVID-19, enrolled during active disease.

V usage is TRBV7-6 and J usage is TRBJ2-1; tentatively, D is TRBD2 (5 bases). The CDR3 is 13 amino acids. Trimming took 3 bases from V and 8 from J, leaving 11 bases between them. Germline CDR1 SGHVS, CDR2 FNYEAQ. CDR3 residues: CASSFEGGDEQFF. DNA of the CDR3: TGTGCCAGCAGCTTTGAGGGCGGCGATGAGCAGTTCTTC.

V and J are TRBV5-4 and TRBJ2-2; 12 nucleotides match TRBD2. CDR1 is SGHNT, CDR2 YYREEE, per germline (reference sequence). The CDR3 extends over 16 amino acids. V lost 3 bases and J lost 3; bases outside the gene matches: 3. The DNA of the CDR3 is TGTGCCAGCAGCTGGGGACTAGCGGGCCACACCGGGGAGCTGTTTTTT. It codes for CASSWGLAGHTGELFF.

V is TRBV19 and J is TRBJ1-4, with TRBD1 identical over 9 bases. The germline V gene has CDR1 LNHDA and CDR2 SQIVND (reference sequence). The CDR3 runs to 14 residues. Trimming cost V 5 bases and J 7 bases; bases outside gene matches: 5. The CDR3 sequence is CASSLQTGGEKLFF. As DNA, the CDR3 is TGTGCCAGTAGTCTACAGACAGGGGGTGAAAAACTGTTTTTT.